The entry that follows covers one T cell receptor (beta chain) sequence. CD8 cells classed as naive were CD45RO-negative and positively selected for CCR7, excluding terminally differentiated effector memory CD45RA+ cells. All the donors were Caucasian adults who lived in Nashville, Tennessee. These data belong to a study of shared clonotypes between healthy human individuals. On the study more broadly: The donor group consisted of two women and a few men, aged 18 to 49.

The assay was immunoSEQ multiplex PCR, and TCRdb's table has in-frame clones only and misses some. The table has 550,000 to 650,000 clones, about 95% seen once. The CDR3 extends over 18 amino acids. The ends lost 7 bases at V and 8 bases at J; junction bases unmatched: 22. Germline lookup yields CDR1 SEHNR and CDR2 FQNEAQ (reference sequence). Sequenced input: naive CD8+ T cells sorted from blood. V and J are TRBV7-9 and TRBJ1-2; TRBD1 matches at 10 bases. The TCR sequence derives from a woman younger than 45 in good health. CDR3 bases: TGTGCCAGCAATGGTCTCTCAGAGACAGGGGGCGCCTTTTCCGGCTACACCTTC. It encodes CASNGLSETGGAFSGYTF.